Each of the 15 T cell receptor beta chains below was sequenced from the same sample in a study of blood T cell repertoires in COVID-19. The data were produced by immunoSEQ multiplex PCR, yet TCRdb's version contains in-frame clones alone and is incomplete. Among some 250,000 clones listed, approximately 82% were seen once. Sequenced material: PBMCs or T cells enriched from blood (not recorded which). These receptor sequences come from a man aged 35 to 55 who had recovered from COVID-19.

This sequence joins TRBV7-2 and TRBJ1-2; D remains ambiguous. With 3 bases removed from V and 8 bases from J, the gap between germline ends came to 10 bases. Germline lookup yields CDR1 SGHTA and CDR2 FQGNSA. The CDR3 is made up of 12 amino acids. The CDR3 DNA is TGTGCCAGCAGCTTTAGGGAGAGAGGCTACACCTTC. It encodes CASSFRERGYTF.

The chain combines TRBV28 with TRBJ1-2; possibly TRBD1 for D (6 bases). CDR1 is MDHEN and CDR2 is SYDVKM in the germline V gene. Deletions cut 8 bases from V and 5 bases from J, with 9 bases between. The CDR3 totals 11 residues. The CDR3 reads CASFGTYGYTF. As DNA, the CDR3 is TGTGCCAGCTTCGGGACATATGGCTACACCTTC.

The chain recombines TRBV2 with TRBJ2-1, with D possibly matching TRBD2 (5 bases). This CDR3 is 12 amino acids long. Germline CDR1 and CDR2: SNHLY and FYNNEI. The ends were cut back, 0 bases at V and 15 bases at J, with 12 bases in the middle. The CDR3 DNA is TGTGCCAGCAGTGAAGCGCTAGGGAGCACGTTCTTC. Its translation is CASSEALGSTFF.

The chain combines TRBV2 with TRBJ1-1, with D unresolved. V dropped 4 bases and J dropped 0 bases, with 6 bases sitting between them. This CDR3 comprises 13 residues. Looked up from germline, CDR1 is SNHLY and CDR2 is FYNNEI. CDR3 residues: CASSVTMNTEAFF. CDR3 DNA sequence: TGTGCCAGCAGTGTCACAATGAACACTGAAGCTTTCTTT.

The chain has TRBV20-1 and TRBJ1-1; D may be TRBD1 (5 bases). Germline V gene sequence: CDR1 DFQATT, CDR2 SNEGSKA (reference sequence). The CDR3 consists of 12 residues. V was trimmed by 8 bases and J by 4 bases, leaving 14 bases between them. The CDR3 reads CSPSEGSTEAFF. The CDR3 DNA reads TGCAGTCCGAGTGAGGGGAGCACTGAAGCTTTCTTT.

The chain employs TRBV5-4 and TRBJ2-1, with 8 positions matching TRBD1. Per the germline V gene, CDR1 is SGHNT and CDR2 is YYREEE (reference sequence). Trimming at V came to 3 bases and at J to 7 bases, leaving 9 bases not matched to a gene. The CDR3 extends over 15 amino acids. The CDR3 protein is CASSSPDREGNEQFF. CDR3 nucleotides: TGTGCCAGCAGCTCCCCGGACAGGGAAGGAAATGAGCAGTTCTTC.

The CDR3: CSVDEGYNEQFF. As DNA, the CDR3 is TGCAGCGTTGATGAGGGCTACAATGAGCAGTTCTTC. The gene calls are TRBV29-1 and TRBJ2-1; tentative D call: TRBD2 (5 bases). The CDR3 is made up of 12 amino acids. Looked up from germline, CDR1 is SQVTM and CDR2 is ANQGSEA. Trimming took off 3 bases at V and 3 bases at J, with 6 bases between the two ends.

The V and J genes are TRBV7-2 and TRBJ2-2; 10 bases are a match to TRBD1. The germline CDR1 and CDR2 sequences are SGHTA and FQGNSA. This CDR3 region has 14 residues. The V and J ends lost 5 bases and 6 bases, in that order; junction bases with no gene match: 3. The CDR3 spells CASSLDRGPGELFF. In nucleotides, the CDR3 is TGTGCCAGCAGCCTTGACAGGGGGCCCGGGGAGCTGTTTTTT. Full variable domain (outside the CDR3, taken from reference TRBV7-2 and TRBJ2-2): GAGVSQSPSNKVTEKGKDVELRCDPISGHTALYWYRQSLGQGLEFLIYFQGNSAPDKSGLPSDRFSAERTGGSVSTLTIQRTQQEDSAVYLCASSLDRGPGELFFGEGSRLTVL.

This clone came up once. The rearrangement uses TRBV3-1 (or the pseudogene TRBV3-2) and TRBJ1-1; D remains unclear. There are 15 residues in the CDR3. CDR1 and CDR2 (germline): LGHDT, YNNKEL (reference sequence). V was trimmed by 4 bases and J by 2 bases, leaving 14 bases between them. CDR3 DNA: TGTGCCAGCAGCCCGGGAGGCACCTTAAACACTGAAGCTTTCTTT. Translated, it gives CASSPGGTLNTEAFF.

Here the CDR3 DNA reads TGTGCCAGCATGGAAGAGGCCCGCTCCTACGAGCAGTACTTC. Its protein is CASMEEARSYEQYF. This sequence joins TRBV28 and TRBJ2-7; D gene ambiguous. In germline, CDR1 is MDHEN, CDR2 SYDVKM. The V and J ends lost 7 bases and 0 bases respectively, with 13 bases between them. The CDR3 spans 14 residues.

The genes are TRBV5-1 and TRBJ2-1, with TRBD1 as a possible D gene (7 bases). The V gene's germline CDR1 is SGHRS and CDR2 YFSETQ. V was clipped by 1 base and J by 7 bases, with 15 bases between them. This CDR3 spans 15 amino acids. The CDR3 DNA is TGCGCCAGCAGCTTGACAGGGGACTCTACAAATGAGCAGTTCTTC. Translation gives CASSLTGDSTNEQFF.

The gene calls are TRBV9 and TRBJ1-2; D gene ambiguous. Per germline, CDR1 SGDLS and CDR2 YYNGEE. V lost 0 bases and J lost 3, with 12 bases in between. The length of the CDR3 is 15 residues. The CDR3 loop is CASSVDGNPDYGYTF. The CDR3 coding sequence is TGTGCCAGCAGCGTAGACGGGAACCCAGACTATGGCTACACCTTC.

The V and J genes are TRBV4-3 and TRBJ1-2; D is uncertain. The germline V gene has CDR1 LGHNA and CDR2 YSLEER. The CDR3 totals 13 residues. The V end was cut by 0 bases, the J end by 8 bases, with 10 bases between. DNA for the CDR3: TGCGCCAGCAGCCAAGACTTAAGAGGGGGCTACACCTTC. Its translation is CASSQDLRGGYTF.

This sequence joins TRBV5-4 and TRBJ2-6, with a tentative D call TRBD1 (6 bases). CDR3 length: 17 residues. Germline CDR1 SGHNT, CDR2 YYREEE (reference sequence). The V and J ends lost 4 bases and 0 bases respectively, with 14 bases between them. DNA for the CDR3: TGTGCCAGCAGCGACGGACAGAAGCTCTCTGGGGCCAACGTCCTGACTTTC. Its translation is CASSDGQKLSGANVLTF.

This rearrangement joins TRBV4-1 to TRBJ2-5, with TRBD2 matching 7 bases. The trim removed 5 bases at V and 2 bases at J, leaving 8 bases unmatched. This CDR3 comprises 15 residues. Germline assignment: CDR1 MGHRA and CDR2 YSYEKL. This CDR3 is CASSSGTTGQETQYF. The CDR3 DNA reads TGCGCCAGCAGCAGCGGGACTACGGGTCAAGAGACCCAGTACTTC.